The clone carrying this T cell receptor (beta chain) was seen ten or more times. The antigen remains unidentified. These data originate in a study of CD8 T cells in ankylosing spondylitis. The study's findings and limits: A TCR beta motif of roughly 8 highly homologous variants seemed to mark ankylosing spondylitis blood.

A single record per CDR3 protein comes from TCRdb applying MiXCR to the 5' RACE reads. This table holds about 460,000 distinct CDR3 sequences, about 5% found once. This receptor was taken from a male donor with ankylosing spondylitis. Sequencing was done on a sample of blood, either unsorted or a sorted T cell fraction (not recorded which).

The CDR3 sequence is CSACAGLAGDEQFF. The CDR3 DNA is TGCAGTGCCTGTGCGGGACTAGCGGGGGATGAGCAGTTCTTC. The chain joins TRBV20-1 to TRBJ2-1; 14 bases line up with TRBD2. The V segment lost 6 bases and the J segment 8 bases; nucleotides outside the gene matches: 6. The CDR3 loop spans 14 amino acids. Germline CDR1 DFQATT, CDR2 SNEGSKA (reference sequence).